The present T cell receptor beta chain was sequenced within a study of T-cell memory formation after mild COVID-19. Turning to the study itself: Across donors, TCR clusters were largely donor specific.

MiXCR, run by TCRdb on the 5' RACE reads, gives a single entry per CDR3 protein. Among 200,000 to 300,000 distinct CDR3 sequences listed, 16% were seen once. Regarding this clonotype: The antigen remains unidentified.

Germline loops: CDR1 MNHEY, CDR2 SVGAGI. The germline V and J ends were trimmed by 7 bases and 6 bases, with 12 bases remaining between them. The CDR3 sequence is 12 residues long. Whole-study results and caveats: Detection of some responders pre-infection suggested pre-existing cross-reactive memory T cells participated.

The chain links TRBV6-5 to TRBJ1-2, with a weak D call TRBD1 (5 bases). The specimen sequenced was PBMCs or a T cell subset sorted from them (not recorded which). The clonotype comes from a man between 18 and 29 years old who had mild COVID-19 (a few samples of this study predate the infection). Cell type and time point are not known. The CDR3 region is CASTSGSHGYTF. The CDR3 nucleotides read TGTGCCAGCACCTCAGGGTCCCATGGCTACACCTTC.